The rows below give T cell receptor beta chains drawn from one sample of a study of OX40 agonist ivuxolimab in advanced cancers. Method: immunoSEQ multiplex PCR; TCRdb's copy keeps in-frame clones and lacks some. The table includes tens of thousands of clones, around 80% detected once. The sequences come from CD4+ or CD8+ T cells sorted from blood, collected in a trial of the OX40 agonist ivuxolimab. The receptors were gathered from an adult with an advanced solid tumor such as melanoma, head and neck, liver or kidney cancer. Each CDR3 is given with its conserved first and last residue. D genes are given only for firm matches. Some rows mark clone size as missing; the rest say once, few, many or name a class of expanded clone.

D,J,V,size,DNA,CDR3
.,TRBJ2-6,TRBV5-6,.,TGTGCCAGCAGCTCCATTTCTGGGGCCAACGTCCTGACTTTC,CASSSISGANVLTF
TRBD2,TRBJ2-3,TRBV5-6,.,TGTGCCAGCAGCTTAGTCCTAGCGGGGGGGCCTTCAGGAGATACGCAGTATTTT,CASSLVLAGGPSGDTQYF
.,TRBJ2-5,TRBV7-9,.,TGTGCCAGCAGCCCAACCTCACCGGGAGAGAAAGAGACCCAGTACTTC,CASSPTSPGEKETQYF
TRBD1,TRBJ1-6,TRBV11-1,.,TGTGCCAGCAGCATCTCAGGGGGCAGTGATTCACCCCTCCACTTT,CASSISGGSDSPLHF
.,TRBJ2-3,TRBV9,.,TGTGCCAGCAGCGCTAACCCAGACCGAGATACGCAGTATTTT,CASSANPDRDTQYF
.,TRBJ1-3,TRBV21-1,.,TGTGCCAGCAGCAAAGTATGCGGCCGGGGAGCTTCTGGAAACACCATATATTTT,CASSKVCGRGASGNTIYF
.,TRBJ1-5,TRBV4-3,.,TGCGCCAGCAGCCAAGGGCAGGATCAAGGGCCCCAGCATTTT,CASSQGQDQGPQHF
TRBD1,TRBJ2-6,TRBV6-1,.,TGTGCCAGCAGTGGGCTGGTGGGACAGGGTGCTGGGGCCAACGTCCTGACTTTC,CASSGLVGQGAGANVLTF
.,TRBJ1-6,TRBV6-9,.,TGTGCCAGCAGTTACGAGGAATGGAATTCACCCCTCCACTTT,CASSYEEWNSPLHF
.,TRBJ1-2,TRBV7-8,once,TGTGCCAGCAGCCCCGGGGAGGGGCTCTATGGCTACACCTTC,CASSPGEGLYGYTF
TRBD1,TRBJ1-2,TRBV6-4,few,TGTGCCAGCAGGGACGAGACAGGGCCGTTGGGCTACACCTTC,CASRDETGPLGYTF
.,TRBJ2-7,TRBV25-1,.,TGTGCCAGCAGTGAATTTGCCTCAGGGAACCCCTACGAGCAGTACTTC,CASSEFASGNPYEQYF
.,TRBJ1-4,TRBV28,.,TGTGCCAGCAGTTTCTCTCCGGACCCGAAAAGGCCTGATGAACTGTTTTTT,CASSFSPDPKRPDELFF
.,TRBJ2-6,TRBV19,.,TGTGCCAGTAACATAGGACAGCCTGGGGCCAACGTCCTGACTTTC,CASNIGQPGANVLTF
TRBD1,TRBJ1-1,TRBV18,.,TGTGCCAGCTCACCAGACAGGGCGGCACTTGGTGCTTTCTTT,CASSPDRAALGAFF
.,TRBJ2-7,TRBV7-2,.,TGTGCCAGCAGCTTAGTAGCCGGCTACGAGCAGTACTTC,CASSLVAGYEQYF
.,TRBJ1-1,TRBV6-5,.,TGTGCCAGCAGCCCAACAAGGGTGAACACTGAAGCTTTCTTT,CASSPTRVNTEAFF
.,TRBJ2-5,TRBV5-6,.,TGTGCCAGCAGCTTGTTGCAGTCTCAAGAGACCCAGTACTTC,CASSLLQSQETQYF
TRBD1,TRBJ2-7,TRBV19,.,TGTGCCAGTAGTATAGTACAGGGGGCGTTCTACGAGCAGTACTTC,CASSIVQGAFYEQYF
.,TRBJ2-2,TRBV6-6,few,TGTGCCAGCAGTTACTCGACTGCAGTAGGGGAGCTGTTTTTT,CASSYSTAVGELFF
.,TRBJ1-4,TRBV4-2,.,TGTGCCAGCACCCTGAACAGGAGAGGTGAAAAACTGTTTTTT,CASTLNRRGEKLFF
TRBD1,TRBJ1-1,TRBV6-1,few,TGTGCCAGCAGTCCCCGGACAGGGATGAACACTGAAGCTTTCTTT,CASSPRTGMNTEAFF
.,TRBJ2-3,TRBV19,.,TGTGCCAGTGGAAATACAGGTTCTAGCACAGATACGCAGTATTTT,CASGNTGSSTDTQYF
.,TRBJ1-1,TRBV2,.,TGTGCCAGCAGTGAAGCGCAAAGGGTTTACACTGAAGCTTTCTTT,CASSEAQRVYTEAFF
.,TRBJ2-2,TRBV5-1,once,TGCGCCAGCAGCTTGGTGGGCCCGAACACCGGGGAGCTGTTTTTT,CASSLVGPNTGELFF
.,TRBJ1-2,TRBV19,once,TGTGCCAGTAAAGGGTTGGGCTACACCTTC,CASKGLGYTF
.,TRBJ1-4,TRBV15,few,TGTGCCACCAGCAGAGATGGGGGTCCTAGTGAAAAACTGTTTTTT,CATSRDGGPSEKLFF
.,TRBJ1-6,TRBV9,.,TGTGCCAGCAGCGTAGATCCAGGCGGGGGGTTTGGATCACCCCTCCACTTT,CASSVDPGGGFGSPLHF
.,TRBJ1-2,TRBV15,.,TGTGCCACCAGCAGAGGGACGGGGGTTGTTGGCTACACCTTC,CATSRGTGVVGYTF
.,TRBJ1-4,TRBV10-3,.,TGTGCCATCAGTGAACGACAGCTAGTGGGGACTAATGAAAAACTGTTTTTT,CAISERQLVGTNEKLFF
TRBD1,TRBJ2-7,TRBV2,medium-sized,TGTGCCAGAGGTAACAGGGGTAACTACGAGCAGTACTTC,CARGNRGNYEQYF
.,TRBJ1-2,TRBV18,once,TGTGCCAGCTCACCTAGCGGCAGGCCGGGAAGTGGCTACACCTTC,CASSPSGRPGSGYTF
.,TRBJ2-2,TRBV10-1,.,TGCGCCAGCAAACTAGCAGCGAACACCGGGGAGCTGTTTTTT,CASKLAANTGELFF
TRBD1,TRBJ2-1,TRBV5-1,few,TGCGCCAGCAGCTTGGGGACAGGGGCCTACAATGAGCAGTTCTTC,CASSLGTGAYNEQFF
TRBD1,TRBJ2-6,TRBV7-9,.,TGTGCCAGCAGCCTTGGGACAGGGGGGTCTGGGGCCAACGTCCTGACTTTC,CASSLGTGGSGANVLTF
.,TRBJ2-1,TRBV27,.,TGTGCCAGCAGTTTAGCAGGGAGCTATGAGCAGTTCTTC,CASSLAGSYEQFF
TRBD2,TRBJ2-7,TRBV18,.,TGTGCCAGCTCAATCGGGACTAGCGGGGGTTACGAGCAGTACTTC,CASSIGTSGGYEQYF
.,TRBJ2-7,TRBV27,.,TGTGCCAGCAGTTTAATCGTTGGCCCCTACGAGCAGTACTTC,CASSLIVGPYEQYF
.,TRBJ1-5,TRBV6-9,.,TGTGCCAGCAGTGAGGGGGGTCGGAATCAGCCCCAGCATTTT,CASSEGGRNQPQHF
.,TRBJ1-1,TRBV19,few,TGTGCCAGTAGTCGTCGGAGTGAAGCTTTCTTT,CASSRRSEAFF
.,TRBJ1-6,TRBV30,.,TGTGCCTGGACCAGGGAACCCCTGTACGGCTCACCCCTCCACTTT,CAWTREPLYGSPLHF
.,TRBJ2-3,TRBV18,.,TGTGCCAGCTCACCCCGGTGGAAGGGGTCACCAGATACGCAGTATTTT,CASSPRWKGSPDTQYF
TRBD2,TRBJ2-1,TRBV2,.,TGTGCCAGCAGCGTCGGCCAGCGGGGGGCGGAGCAGTTCTTC,CASSVGQRGAEQFF
.,TRBJ2-3,TRBV6-5,.,TGTGCCAGCAGGGGGACTTCCCCAGATACGCAGTATTTT,CASRGTSPDTQYF
TRBD2,TRBJ2-5,TRBV6-6,.,TGTGCCAGCAGTTACCGAGGGACTAGCGTAGAGACCCAGTACTTC,CASSYRGTSVETQYF
TRBD2,TRBJ2-3,TRBV6-4,.,TGTGCCAGCAGTAGGACTAGTGGAGATACGCAGTATTTT,CASSRTSGDTQYF
.,TRBJ2-2,TRBV4-2,.,TGTGCCAGCAGCCCCTCCGGGACAACCACCGGGGAGCTGTTTTTT,CASSPSGTTTGELFF
.,TRBJ1-6,TRBV9,few,TGTGCCAGCAGAATGAGACAGAAGAATAATTCACCCCTCCACTTT,CASRMRQKNNSPLHF
TRBD2,TRBJ2-3,TRBV9,.,TGTGCCAGCAGCGTAGAAGTCCAGAGGGCTAGCGGGGTGATGTCAGGTACGCAGTATTTT,CASSVEVQRASGVMSGTQYF
.,TRBJ1-1,TRBV11-1,.,TGTGCCAGCAGCTTCCAAGCCCGGGACCGGAACACTGAAGCTTTCTTT,CASSFQARDRNTEAFF
.,TRBJ2-5,TRBV5-6,.,TGTGCCAGCAGCTTGACCACAGTACAAGAGACCCAGTACTTC,CASSLTTVQETQYF
TRBD1,TRBJ2-1,TRBV7-3,.,TGTGCCAGCAGCTTAAATGCAGGGGGCGTTCGGATGGTCGATGAGCAGTTCTTC,CASSLNAGGVRMVDEQFF
.,TRBJ2-3,TRBV19,.,TGTGCCAGTAGTATCGACTTGAGCACAGATACGCAGTATTTT,CASSIDLSTDTQYF
TRBD2,TRBJ2-7,TRBV19,once,TGTGCCAGTAGTTCAAGACTAGCGGGGGAGAACGAGCAGTACTTC,CASSSRLAGENEQYF
.,TRBJ2-7,TRBV5-1,.,TGCGCCAGCAGCTTGGACGAAAGAGCACCCTACGAGCAGTACTTC,CASSLDERAPYEQYF
TRBD1,TRBJ1-5,TRBV29-1,.,TGCAGCGTTTCCGGGACAGGCAATCAGCCCCAGCATTTT,CSVSGTGNQPQHF
.,TRBJ2-7,TRBV27,.,TGTGCCAGCAGTTTACAGGGCACCTACGAGCAGTACTTC,CASSLQGTYEQYF
TRBD1,TRBJ1-2,TRBV12-5,.,TGTGCTAGTGGTTTGACGGGACAGGGAGTTGGGCACTATGGCTACACCTTC,CASGLTGQGVGHYGYTF
TRBD2,TRBJ2-2,TRBV27,once,TGTGCCAGCAGTTCCACGGGGACTAGCGGGGTAGGGGAGCTGTTTTTT,CASSSTGTSGVGELFF